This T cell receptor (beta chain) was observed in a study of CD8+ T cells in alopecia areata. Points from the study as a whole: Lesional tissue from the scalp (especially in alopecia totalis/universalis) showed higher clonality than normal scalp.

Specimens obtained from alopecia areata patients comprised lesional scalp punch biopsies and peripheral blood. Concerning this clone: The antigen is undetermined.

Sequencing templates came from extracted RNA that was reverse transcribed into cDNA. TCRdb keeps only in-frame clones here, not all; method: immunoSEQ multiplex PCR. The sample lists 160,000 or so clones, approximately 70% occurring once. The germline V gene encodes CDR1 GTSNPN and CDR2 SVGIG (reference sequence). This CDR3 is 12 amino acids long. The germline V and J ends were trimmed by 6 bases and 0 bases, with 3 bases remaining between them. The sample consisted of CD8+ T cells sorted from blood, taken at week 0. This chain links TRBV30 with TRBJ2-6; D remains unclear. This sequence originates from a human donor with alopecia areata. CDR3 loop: CACGSGANVLTF. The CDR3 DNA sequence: TGTGCCTGCGGCTCTGGGGCCAACGTCCTGACTTTC.